These 29 T cell receptor beta chains came from one sample sequenced in a study of CD8 T cells in ankylosing spondylitis. These TCRs are of unknown antigen specificity. Study-level points and caveats: Characteristic, it appeared, of ankylosing spondylitis blood was a TCR beta motif of about eight highly homologous variants.

Each CDR3 protein is one row after TCRdb ran MiXCR on the 5' RACE reads. The repertoire holds more than 300,000 distinct CDR3 sequences, around 8% seen once, with about 14% in the top ten. Specimen: blood, either unsorted or a sorted T cell fraction (not recorded which). The receptors originated from a male donor with ankylosing spondylitis.

This clonotype was seen ten or more times. The genes are TRBV5-1 and TRBJ2-1; 10 bases line up with TRBD2. V lost 1 base and J lost 5; bases outside the gene matches: 6. Germline lookup yields CDR1 SGHRS and CDR2 YFSETQ. This CDR3 is built from 16 residues. CDR3 nucleotides: TGCGCCAGCAGCTTGTTCAGCGGGAGGGCACACAATGAGCAGTTCTTC. It codes for CASSLFSGRAHNEQFF.

This clonotype was observed at least ten times. The chain recombines TRBV18 with TRBJ2-2; the D gene is possibly TRBD2 (5 bases). CDR3 size: 15 residues. The V gene's germline CDR1 is KGHSH and CDR2 LQKENI. V lost 0 bases to trimming and J lost 4 bases, with 9 bases between them. The CDR3 loop reads CASSPPNGLTGELFF. In nucleotides, the CDR3 is TGTGCCAGCTCACCACCGAACGGACTCACCGGGGAGCTGTTTTTT.

Points on this clonotype: The junction and the germline gene differ at one end; a read error may be behind it. The chain recombines TRBV12-3 or TRBV12-4 with TRBJ2-2; 10 nucleotides align to TRBD1. This CDR3 has 14 amino acids. The CDR3 spells CASTSGTGAGDLFF. The CDR3 region has the DNA TGTGCCAGCACATCCGGGACAGGGGCCGGGGACCTGTTTTTT.

This clonotype was picked up a small number of times. The V gene is TRBV29-1, the J gene TRBJ2-1, with 9 bases lining up with TRBD1. V was pared by 7 bases and J by 4 bases, with 11 bases of the junction left unmatched. The CDR3 is 15 amino acids. Germline assignment: CDR1 SQVTM and CDR2 ANQGSEA. The CDR3 bases are TGCAGCGGGGAAACGACAGGGGGTGAATACAATGAGCAGTTCTTC. It translates to CSGETTGGEYNEQFF.

This sequence joins TRBV5-1 and TRBJ1-1; D not resolved. This CDR3 region has 12 residues. Trimming stripped 5 bases from V and 2 bases from J, with 7 bases between. The V gene's germline CDR1 is SGHRS and CDR2 YFSETQ. Here the CDR3 reads CASRDRNTEAFF. In DNA form, the CDR3 reads TGCGCCAGCAGGGACCGAAACACTGAAGCTTTCTTT.

This clonotype was counted between two and nine times. The genes are TRBV7-2 and TRBJ2-7; D gene unclear. V was shortened by 0 bases and J by 7 bases, with 16 bases between the two germline ends. CDR3 length: 15 residues. From germline, CDR1 is SGHTA and CDR2 FQGNSA. The CDR3 DNA follows: TGTGCCAGCAGCTTAGCCACCGACCCGCTTTGGGAGCAGTACTTC. Encoded protein: CASSLATDPLWEQYF. Full variable domain (outside the CDR3, taken from reference TRBV7-2 and TRBJ2-7): GAGVSQSPSNKVTEKGKDVELRCDPISGHTALYWYRQSLGQGLEFLIYFQGNSAPDKSGLPSDRFSAERTGGSVSTLTIQRTQQEDSAVYLCASSLATDPLWEQYFGPGTRLTVT.

The chain carries TRBV28 and TRBJ1-6, with D possibly being TRBD1 (6 bases). Deletions cut 2 bases from V and 1 base from J, with 15 bases between. CDR1 and CDR2 from the germline V gene are MDHEN and SYDVKM. The CDR3 loop spans 18 amino acids. The CDR3 loop reads CASSLIGRGGSYNSPLHF. In DNA form, the CDR3 reads TGTGCCAGCAGTTTAATAGGCAGGGGCGGGTCCTATAATTCACCCCTCCACTTT.

The chain employs TRBV2 and TRBJ2-2; D uncertain. The CDR3 spans 13 residues. The germline CDR1 and CDR2 sequences are SNHLY and FYNNEI. With 2 bases removed from V and 7 bases from J, the gap between germline ends came to 8 bases. This CDR3 is CASSERLIGELFF. Written as DNA, the CDR3 is TGTGCCAGCAGTGAAAGGCTGATCGGGGAGCTGTTTTTT.

This clonotype has just a few counts. This chain joins TRBV7-9 and TRBJ2-7, with D possibly TRBD2 on 5 matching bases. The length of the CDR3 is 15 residues. V was trimmed by 3 bases and J by 6 bases, leaving 18 bases between them. Germline V gene data show CDR1 as SEHNR and CDR2 as FQNEAQ (reference sequence). CDR3 in amino acids: CASSLLTVGDAEQYF. DNA for the CDR3: TGTGCCAGCAGCTTGTTGACTGTCGGGGATGCCGAGCAGTACTTC.

The CDR3 DNA follows: TGTGCCAGCAGTGAAGCGCGGTCGGGGTCGGGGACCGGGGAGCTGTTTTTT. This codes for CASSEARSGSGTGELFF. This chain connects TRBV2 to TRBJ2-2, with a possible D match to TRBD2 (5 bases). CDR1 and CDR2 (germline): SNHLY, FYNNEI. The V gene lost 0 bases and the J gene lost 5 bases, with 16 bases spanning the gap. The CDR3 has 17 amino acids.

This clonotype was counted many times. The rearrangement uses TRBV28 and TRBJ2-3; TRBD2 aligns across 7 bases. The V and J ends lost 8 bases and 1 base, in that order; junction bases with no gene match: 0. The germline V gene encodes CDR1 MDHEN and CDR2 SYDVKM. CDR3 length: 12 amino acids. This chain's CDR3 is CASREGTDTQYF. The CDR3 nucleotides are TGTGCCAGCCGGGAGGGCACAGATACGCAGTATTTT.

This chain joins TRBV20-1 and TRBJ2-1; 14 nucleotides agree with TRBD2. The germline CDR1 and CDR2 sequences are DFQATT and SNEGSKA (reference sequence). The CDR3 has 16 residues. Trimming at V came to 6 bases and at J to 6 bases, leaving 10 bases not matched to a gene. The DNA for the CDR3 is TGCAGTGCGCCTAGACTAGCGGGAGGGAGGGGCAATGAGCAGTTCTTC. It translates to CSAPRLAGGRGNEQFF.

This clonotype was counted between two and nine times. The chain employs TRBV9 and TRBJ1-6; D might be TRBD1 (6 bases). The CDR3 is 15 amino acids. The ends were cut back, 4 bases at V and 6 bases at J, with 14 bases in the middle. The germline gives CDR1 SGDLS, CDR2 YYNGEE. Here the CDR3 reads CASSIQTGLNSPLHF. The CDR3 nucleotides read TGTGCCAGCAGCATCCAGACAGGCCTTAATTCACCCCTCCACTTT.

This clonotype was detected many times. V gene TRBV2 combines with J gene TRBJ2-1; 11 positions agree with TRBD2. Germline V lookup: CDR1 SNHLY, CDR2 FYNNEI. J gave up 3 bases and V 2 bases, and 0 bases lay outside the gene matches. The CDR3 is made up of 15 amino acids. The CDR3 here is CASSELAGGYNEQFF. CDR3 bases: TGTGCCAGCAGTGAACTAGCGGGAGGCTACAATGAGCAGTTCTTC.

This clonotype has only a few counts. The chain employs TRBV4-2 and TRBJ2-1; no definite D call. The CDR3 has 15 residues. Trimming shortened V by 0 bases and J by 4 bases, and 10 bases separated the two germline ends. Germline V lookup: CDR1 LGHNA, CDR2 YNFKEQ. CDR3 in amino acids: CASSQEHSLYNEQFF. The CDR3 region has the DNA TGTGCCAGCAGCCAAGAACATTCCCTTTACAATGAGCAGTTCTTC.

In its sample, this clonotype was seen many times. The chain links TRBV12-3 or TRBV12-4 to TRBJ1-2, with D possibly matching TRBD1 (6 bases). V lost 1 base to trimming and J lost 4 bases, with 10 bases between them. This CDR3 has 14 amino acids. The CDR3 nucleotides read TGTGCCAGCAGTTTAGGTGGGACATTCTATGGCTACACCTTC. Amino acids: CASSLGGTFYGYTF.

This clonotype has just one count. Given a much more abundant clone one base away, this may be a read error. This chain links TRBV5-8 with TRBJ2-1; 13 positions match TRBD2. The length of the CDR3 is 13 residues. The V and J ends lost 8 bases and 12 bases, in that order; junction bases with no gene match: 8. Germline lookup yields CDR1 SGHTS and CDR2 YDEGEE. The CDR3 spells CARRGTSGDPQFF. The CDR3 DNA reads as TGTGCCAGGAGAGGGACTAGCGGGGACCCGCAGTTCTTC.

CDR3 bases: TGCAGCGTTGAAACCCATAGGGCGGGGGCCAACGTCCTGACTTTC. The encoded protein is CSVETHRAGANVLTF. This sequence joins TRBV29-1 and TRBJ2-6, with D hard to call. Trimming pared 2 bases from V and 4 bases from J, leaving 12 bases between. This CDR3 has 15 amino acids. In germline, CDR1 is SQVTM, CDR2 ANQGSEA. Full variable domain (outside the CDR3, taken from reference TRBV29-1 and TRBJ2-6): SAVISQKPSRDICQRGTSLTIQCQVDSQVTMMFWYRQQPGQSLTLIATANQGSEATYESGFVIDKFPISRPNLTFSTLTVSNMSPEDSSIYLCSVETHRAGANVLTFGAGSRLTVL.

In its sample, this clonotype was seen many times. The genes are TRBV12-3 or TRBV12-4 and TRBJ2-7, with D possibly matching TRBD2 (5 bases). Trimming removed 3 bases from V and 2 bases from J, with 11 bases in between. CDR3 size: 14 residues. CDR3 region: CASSLAGVTYEQYF. In DNA form, the CDR3 reads TGTGCCAGCAGTTTGGCCGGGGTTACCTACGAGCAGTACTTC.

This clonotype was recorded a few times. This rearrangement joins TRBV20-1 to TRBJ2-7; 12 bases are shared with TRBD2. Germline V lookup: CDR1 DFQATT, CDR2 SNEGSKA (reference sequence). This CDR3 is 14 amino acids long. The junction had 5 bases not matched to a gene; V was cut back by 6 bases and J by 2 bases. CDR3 region: CSAATSGSTYEQYF. The CDR3 DNA is TGCAGTGCCGCGACTAGCGGGAGCACCTACGAGCAGTACTTC.

This clonotype appeared many times. V is TRBV12-3 or TRBV12-4 and J is TRBJ2-7; 7 bases fit TRBD2. Trimming took 3 bases from V and 2 from J; bases not matched to a gene: 4. There are 14 residues in the CDR3. CDR3 in DNA: TGTGCCAGCAGTTTTTCTAGCGGAACCTACGAGCAGTACTTC. Translated: CASSFSSGTYEQYF.

The rearrangement links TRBV4-1 to TRBJ2-1, with D possibly TRBD1 on 6 matching bases. Germline CDR1 reads MGHRA; CDR2 reads YSYEKL. The CDR3 spans 16 residues. The V and J ends lost 1 base and 6 bases respectively, with 16 bases between them. This chain's CDR3 is CASSQGWGPPGNEQFF. The CDR3 bases are TGCGCCAGCAGCCAAGGCTGGGGGCCCCCGGGCAATGAGCAGTTCTTC.

The chain carries TRBV28 and TRBJ2-5; 11 bases are shared with TRBD2. The CDR3 totals 18 residues. CDR1 and CDR2 (germline): MDHEN, SYDVKM. V lost 5 bases and J lost 1; bases outside the gene matches: 12. Here the CDR3 reads CASSPGMWTSGLQETQYF. The CDR3 bases are TGTGCCAGCAGTCCCGGGATGTGGACTAGCGGGCTCCAAGAGACCCAGTACTTC.

This clonotype was found a few times. This chain connects TRBV27 to TRBJ1-5, with D unresolved. This CDR3 region has 13 residues. The V end lost 6 bases, the J end lost 4 bases, and 10 bases lay between the germline ends. CDR1 is MNHEY, CDR2 SMNVEV, per germline (reference sequence). The CDR3 loop reads CASRPTENQPQHF. The CDR3 DNA reads TGTGCCAGCAGGCCGACGGAAAATCAGCCCCAGCATTTT.

This clonotype has ten or more counts. The V call is TRBV29-1, the J call TRBJ2-1, with unresolved D. V was cut by 7 bases and J by 2 bases, with 15 bases left in between. The germline V gene encodes CDR1 SQVTM and CDR2 ANQGSEA. CDR3 size: 14 residues. For the CDR3, the DNA is TGCAGCGCAGTCGAGGCGTCTCCCTACAATGAGCAGTTCTTC. The encoded protein is CSAVEASPYNEQFF.

This clonotype turned up a few times. The chain is built from TRBV3-1 and TRBJ2-5; D is uncertain. This CDR3 contains 13 residues. The V and J ends lost 3 bases and 1 base respectively, with 6 bases between them. Germline values: CDR1 LGHDT, CDR2 YNNKEL (reference sequence). The CDR3 DNA sequence: TGTGCCAGCAGCCAGGGGATCCAAGAGACCCAGTACTTC. It encodes CASSQGIQETQYF.

This clonotype has just a few counts. The chain couples TRBV7-8 to TRBJ2-1; D is ambiguous. CDR1 and CDR2 (germline): SGHVS, FQNEAQ. The CDR3 runs to 16 residues. The V gene lost 0 bases and the J gene lost 0 bases, with 9 bases spanning the gap. The CDR3 spells CASSLAGSSSYNEQFF. The CDR3 DNA is TGTGCCAGCAGCTTAGCAGGCAGTAGCTCCTACAATGAGCAGTTCTTC.

This clonotype appeared many times. This sequence joins TRBV2 and TRBJ2-1, with a tentative D call TRBD1 (8 bases). V shed 8 bases and J shed 4 bases, with 18 bases lying between them. This CDR3 is built from 15 residues. Germline CDR1 SNHLY, CDR2 FYNNEI. The CDR3 region is CASEPDRGGYNEQFF. CDR3 sequence (DNA): TGTGCCAGCGAACCCGACAGGGGAGGGTACAATGAGCAGTTCTTC.

This clonotype was observed a handful of times. The chain is built from TRBV7-2 and TRBJ2-7; 9 bases fit TRBD2. The germline V gene has CDR1 SGHTA and CDR2 FQGNSA. The CDR3 runs 15 residues. The trim removed 7 bases at V and 4 bases at J, leaving 11 bases unmatched. The CDR3, as DNA: TGTGCCAGCAACCAACAGACGGGACTAGCTTACGAGCAGTACTTC. It is translated as CASNQQTGLAYEQYF. Full variable domain (rest looked up from reference TRBV7-2 and TRBJ2-7): GAGVSQSPSNKVTEKGKDVELRCDPISGHTALYWYRQSLGQGLEFLIYFQGNSAPDKSGLPSDRFSAERTGGSVSTLTIQRTQQEDSAVYLCASNQQTGLAYEQYFGPGTRLTVT.